These 19 T cell receptor beta chains share one sample of origin, sequenced in a study of neurological immune-mediated disorders. Time point reported: longitudinal time-point 3. Each CDR3 protein gets one entry after TCRdb re-called the 5' RACE reads with MiXCR. This table has tens of thousands of distinct CDR3 sequences, about an eighth appearing once. Sample: PBMCs. Receptors were obtained from a male donor with HTLV-1-associated myelopathy (HAM/TSP).

V is TRBV12-3 or TRBV12-4 and J is TRBJ2-7; 7 nucleotides line up with TRBD2. The V and J ends lost 1 base and 2 bases, in that order; junction bases with no gene match: 8. The CDR3 runs to 16 residues. The CDR3 nucleotides are TGTGCCAGCAGTTTAGTGGGACTAAGTCCCCCCTACGAGCAGTACTTC. This translates into CASSLVGLSPPYEQYF.

This clonotype was observed at least ten times. The chain employs TRBV11-3 and TRBJ1-4; the D gene is possibly TRBD1 (5 bases). CDR1 and CDR2 (germline): SGHNT, YENEEA. Trimming stripped 3 bases from V and 4 bases from J, with 9 bases between. This CDR3 comprises 14 residues. The CDR3 here is CASSFGAHNEKLFF. CDR3 DNA: TGTGCCAGCAGCTTTGGGGCCCATAATGAAAAACTGTTTTTT. The full variable domain, completed using reference TRBV11-3 and TRBJ1-4, is EAGVVQSPRYKIIEKKQPVAFWCNPISGHNTLYWYLQNLGQGPELLIRYENEEAVDDSQLPKDRFSAERLKGVDSTLKIQPAELGDSAVYLCASSFGAHNEKLFFGSGTQLSVL.

This sequence joins TRBV7-2 and TRBJ1-6, with a possible D match to TRBD1 (5 bases). There are 14 residues in the CDR3. CDR1 and CDR2 (germline): SGHTA, FQGNSA. V lost 5 bases and J lost 10, with 15 bases in between. CDR3 protein: CASSQGVFRSPLHF. DNA of the CDR3: TGTGCCAGCAGCCAAGGGGTGTTTAGGTCACCCCTCCACTTT.

This clonotype occurred many times. The chain combines TRBV10-3 with TRBJ2-6, with D tentatively TRBD2 (5 bases). The V gene's germline CDR1 is ENHRY and CDR2 SYGVKD. CDR3 length equals 15 residues. V lost 11 bases and J 3 bases, leaving 17 bases between the germline ends. The CDR3 DNA follows: TGTGCCTCAACCGCCGGGGTTGGTGGGGCCAACGTCCTGACTTTC. Its translation is CASTAGVGGANVLTF.

This clonotype was seen repeatedly, ten times or more. The V call is TRBV7-9, the J call TRBJ2-1, with TRBD2 identical over 11 bases. The V and J ends lost 5 bases and 4 bases, in that order; junction bases with no gene match: 7. This CDR3 has 16 amino acids. CDR1 SEHNR and CDR2 FQNEAQ come from the germline V gene (reference sequence). This CDR3 reads CASSRSTSGAYNEQFF. CDR3 DNA: TGTGCCAGCAGCAGATCGACTAGCGGGGCTTACAATGAGCAGTTCTTC.

This clonotype was seen ten or more times. V is TRBV5-1 and J is TRBJ1-2; the match to TRBD1 covers 7 bases. The junction had 3 bases not matched to a gene; V was cut back by 5 bases and J by 2 bases. The germline V gene has CDR1 SGHRS and CDR2 YFSETQ. This CDR3 region has 13 residues. The CDR3 is CASSSGQNYGYTF. In DNA form, the CDR3 reads TGCGCCAGCAGTTCGGGACAGAACTATGGCTACACCTTC.

This clonotype appeared a few times. J is TRBJ2-5 and V is TRBV5-5; 8 nucleotides align to TRBD1. CDR3 length equals 17 residues. Looked up from germline, CDR1 is SGHKS and CDR2 is YYEKEE (reference sequence). V lost 4 bases and J lost 3; bases outside the gene matches: 14. Written as DNA, the CDR3 is TGTGCCAGCAGCCGGACAGGGTCGCTTTGGTCAGAAGAGACCCAGTACTTC. This codes for CASSRTGSLWSEETQYF.

In the case of this clonotype: This may be a read error, as it is one base from a much larger clone. The V call is TRBV28, the J call TRBJ1-4; TRBD1 might be the D (5 bases). Per the germline V gene, CDR1 is MDHEN and CDR2 is SYDVKM. The length of the CDR3 is 14 residues. CDR3 DNA: TGTGCCAGCAGTTTACAGGGTGGTAATGAAAAACAGTTTTTT. This gives the protein CASSLQGGNEKQFF.

This clonotype was seen repeatedly, ten times or more. The chain is built from TRBV6-5 and TRBJ2-6, with D unclear. There are 14 residues in the CDR3. Trimming shortened V by 0 bases and J by 0 bases, and 0 bases separated the two germline ends. CDR1 and CDR2 (germline): MNHEY, SVGAGI. This CDR3 is CASSYSSGANVLTF. Written as DNA, the CDR3 is TGTGCCAGCAGTTACTCCTCTGGGGCCAACGTCCTGACTTTC.

This chain links TRBV9 with TRBJ2-3; D remains ambiguous. CDR1 is SGDLS, CDR2 YYNGEE, per germline. This CDR3 region has 14 residues. V was clipped by 4 bases and J by 5 bases, with 14 bases between them. The CDR3 region has the DNA TGTGCCAGCAGCCCTCTTTGGAAGAAAGATACGCAGTATTTT. Residues: CASSPLWKKDTQYF.

The gene calls are TRBV18 and TRBJ2-3; 7 bases line up with TRBD1. Germline trimming cut 6 bases from V and 5 bases from J; bases unmatched to any gene: 11. Germline-derived CDR1 and CDR2 are KGHSH and LQKENI. The CDR3 has 15 amino acids. Here the CDR3 DNA reads TGTGCCAGCTCGTTCACACAGGGGCTCGGAGATACGCAGTATTTT. Protein: CASSFTQGLGDTQYF.

This clonotype was found many times. This chain links TRBV2 with TRBJ1-6; 8 positions match TRBD1. This CDR3 contains 15 residues. Looked up from germline, CDR1 is SNHLY and CDR2 is FYNNEI. Germline trimming cut 6 bases from V and 12 bases from J; bases unmatched to any gene: 13. The CDR3 DNA reads as TGTGCCAGCAGGGTGGACCGGACAGGGAAAAGACCCCTCCACTTT. It encodes CASRVDRTGKRPLHF.

A remark on this clonotype: The junction departs from germline at one end; a sequencing error may be responsible. This rearrangement joins TRBV29-1 to TRBJ2-7, with D perhaps matching TRBD1 (5 bases). The germline gives CDR1 SQVTM, CDR2 ANQGSEA. The CDR3 extends over 12 amino acids. DNA of the CDR3: TGCAGCGGTGAAAGCAGGGTTCACGAGCAGTACTTC. This sequence encodes CSGESRVHEQYF.

Ten or more counts support this clonotype. The chain carries TRBV5-1 and TRBJ2-2, with D perhaps TRBD1 or TRBD2 (6 bases each). This CDR3 is 15 amino acids long. Germline V gene sequence: CDR1 SGHRS, CDR2 YFSETQ. Trimming took off 3 bases at V and 3 bases at J, with 12 bases between the two ends. The CDR3 region has the DNA TGCGCCAGCAGCTGGGGGGCCGGAGACACCGGGGAGCTGTTTTTT. This translates into CASSWGAGDTGELFF.

This clonotype was counted many times. V gene TRBV30 combines with J gene TRBJ1-2; no clear D gene. The CDR3 is 14 amino acids. Germline V gene data show CDR1 as GTSNPN and CDR2 as SVGIG (reference sequence). With 2 bases removed from V and 2 bases from J, the gap between germline ends came to 12 bases. CDR3 sequence (DNA): TGTGCCTGGAGTCGAGGACTGGGAAACTATGGCTACACCTTC. Translated, it gives CAWSRGLGNYGYTF.

This chain joins TRBV20-1 and TRBJ2-1; 11 bases fit TRBD2. The trim removed 4 bases at V and 9 bases at J, leaving 11 bases unmatched. The CDR3 runs 15 residues. CDR1 and CDR2 (germline): DFQATT, SNEGSKA (reference sequence). This chain's CDR3 is CSANRHSGGDSEQFF. In DNA form, the CDR3 reads TGCAGTGCTAACAGACATAGCGGGGGGGATAGTGAGCAGTTCTTC.

This clonotype came up many times. V usage is TRBV15 and J usage is TRBJ1-2, with D uncertain. Trimming shortened V by 3 bases and J by 0 bases, and 5 bases separated the two germline ends. The CDR3 consists of 13 residues. Germline assignment: CDR1 LNHNV and CDR2 YYDKDF (reference sequence). The CDR3, as DNA: TGTGCCACCAGCAGGAGGTCTAACTATGGCTACACCTTC. Translated, it gives CATSRRSNYGYTF.

This clonotype showed up many times. The chain links TRBV5-1 to TRBJ1-1; D is unresolved. Trimming shortened V by 4 bases and J by 1 base, and 11 bases separated the two germline ends. The germline V gene has CDR1 SGHRS and CDR2 YFSETQ. The length of the CDR3 is 14 residues. CDR3: CASSRTPRNTEAFF. DNA for the CDR3: TGCGCCAGCAGCCGGACGCCGAGGAACACTGAAGCTTTCTTT.

This clonotype was seen ten or more times. The chain combines TRBV2 with TRBJ2-1; either TRBD1 or TRBD2 may supply D (5 bases each). V was shortened by 6 bases and J by 15 bases, with 21 bases between the two germline ends. The CDR3 spans 13 residues. Germline V CDR1 and CDR2: SNHLY, FYNNEI. In DNA form, the CDR3 reads TGTGCCAGCAGCCCAGGGCTCCGGGACCACGCGTTCTTC. Amino acids: CASSPGLRDHAFF.